This TCR beta chain was sequenced for a study of cytomegalovirus exposure and HLA in healthy donors. As for the study in general: Genetic ancestry analysis placed approximately 79% of the 400 or so donors that were genotyped in the Caucasian-associated cluster. Findings of the study overall: The investigators catalogued 164 TCR beta chains as cytomegalovirus-associated.

Details on this clone: Its antigen remains unknown. Other nucleotide sequences from this sample produce the same CDR3.

V dropped 11 bases and J dropped 11; count of bases not matched to a gene: 9. Germline-derived CDR1 and CDR2 are MNHEY and SVGAGI. This CDR3 is built from 10 residues. PCR used 60 Vbeta primers and 13 Jbeta primers. Clones were read by immunoSEQ multiplex PCR, and TCRdb kept only the in-frame ones, dropping some. The sample includes 140,000 to 150,000 clones, roughly 80% seen only once; the top ten take approximately 2.9%. The chain joins TRBV6-5 to TRBJ2-7; TRBD1 matches at 7 bases. The sample was PBMCs. The clonotype comes from a woman in her 30s in good health and CMV-seronegative. In DNA form, the CDR3 reads TGTGCCCAGCAGTGGCAGGGGGAGTACTTC. Its protein product is CAQQWQGEYF.